This TCR beta chain originates from a study of beta chain features in type 1 diabetes. Findings and caveats of the study: Type 1 diabetes patients showed a moderate but significant shortening of TCRB CDR3s in all four CD4+ subsets.

Sequencing targeted expressed TCRB transcripts, as all isolated RNA had been reverse transcribed. This table comes from immunoSEQ multiplex PCR, and its TCRdb copy is limited to in-frame clones, with some not included. The sample contains roughly 260,000 clones, roughly 20% of which appear only once. This clone was picked up a small number of times. Its specificity is unknown. Trimming took 4 bases from V and 5 from J; bases not matched to a gene: 11. This CDR3 has 15 amino acids. Per germline, CDR1 SGHNT and CDR2 YYREEE (reference sequence). What was sequenced was naive CD4+ T cells from blood. The receptor was isolated from a woman in her 40s with type 1 diabetes. The chain combines TRBV5-4 with TRBJ2-5; 7 bases are shared with TRBD2. This CDR3 is CASSPRGGSDETQYF. CDR3 coding DNA: TGTGCCAGCAGCCCGCGCGGGGGAAGCGACGAGACCCAGTACTTC.